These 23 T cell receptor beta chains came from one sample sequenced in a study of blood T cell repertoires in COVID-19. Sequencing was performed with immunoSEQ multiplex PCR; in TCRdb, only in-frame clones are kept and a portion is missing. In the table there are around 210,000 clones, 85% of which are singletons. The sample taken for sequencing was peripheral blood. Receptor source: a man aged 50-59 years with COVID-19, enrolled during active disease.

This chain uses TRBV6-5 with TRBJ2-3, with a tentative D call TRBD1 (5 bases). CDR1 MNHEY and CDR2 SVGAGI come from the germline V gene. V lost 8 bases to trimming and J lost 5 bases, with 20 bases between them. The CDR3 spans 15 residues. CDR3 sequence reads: CASRLRGRVGDTQYF. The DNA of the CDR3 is TGTGCCAGCCGCCTCCGTGGCAGGGTCGGAGATACGCAGTATTTT.

The chain's CDR3 is CAWALAGGVNEQFF. CDR3 in DNA: TGTGCCTGGGCCCTAGCGGGGGGGGTGAATGAGCAGTTCTTC. The chain combines TRBV30 with TRBJ2-1, with 12 bases fitting TRBD2. V shed 5 bases, J shed 7 bases, and the junction held 6 bases outside the gene matches. Germline CDR1 GTSNPN, CDR2 SVGIG (reference sequence). CDR3 size: 14 residues.

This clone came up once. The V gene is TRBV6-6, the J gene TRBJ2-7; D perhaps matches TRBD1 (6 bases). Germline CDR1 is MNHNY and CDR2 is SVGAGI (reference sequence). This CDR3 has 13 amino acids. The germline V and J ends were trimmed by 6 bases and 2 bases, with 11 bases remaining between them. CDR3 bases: TGTGCCAGCAGACGGGACACCCCCTACGAGCAGTACTTC. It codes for CASRRDTPYEQYF.

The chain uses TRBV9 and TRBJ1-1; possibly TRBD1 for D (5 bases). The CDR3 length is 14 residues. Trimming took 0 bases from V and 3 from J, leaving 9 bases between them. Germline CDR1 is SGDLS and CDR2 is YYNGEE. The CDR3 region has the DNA TGTGCCAGCAGCGTAGATCTAGGGGACACTGAAGCTTTCTTT. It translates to CASSVDLGDTEAFF.

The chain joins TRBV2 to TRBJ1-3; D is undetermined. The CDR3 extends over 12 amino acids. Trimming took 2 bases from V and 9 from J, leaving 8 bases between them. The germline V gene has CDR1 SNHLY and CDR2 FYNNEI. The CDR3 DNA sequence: TGTGCCAGCAGTGAACAGTCGGGCACCATATATTTT. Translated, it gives CASSEQSGTIYF.

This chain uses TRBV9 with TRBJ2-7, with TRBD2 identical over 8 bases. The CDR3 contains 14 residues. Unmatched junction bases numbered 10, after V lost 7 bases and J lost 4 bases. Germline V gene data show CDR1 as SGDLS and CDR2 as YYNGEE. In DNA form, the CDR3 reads TGTGCCAGCGGACCGGGACTAGGGCTTTACGAGCAGTACTTC. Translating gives CASGPGLGLYEQYF. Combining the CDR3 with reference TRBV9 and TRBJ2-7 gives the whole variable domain DSGVTQTPKHLITATGQRVTLRCSPRSGDLSVYWYQQSLDQGLQFLIQYYNGEERAKGNILERFSAQQFPDLHSELNLSSLELGDSALYFCASGPGLGLYEQYFGPGTRLTVT.

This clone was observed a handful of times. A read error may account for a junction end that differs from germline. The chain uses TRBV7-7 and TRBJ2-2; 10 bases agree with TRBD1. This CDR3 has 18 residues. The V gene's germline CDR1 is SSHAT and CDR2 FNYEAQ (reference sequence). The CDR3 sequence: CASSLVGGQGVNTGELFF. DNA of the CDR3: TGTGCTAGCAGCTTGGTCGGCGGACAGGGGGTGAACACCGGGGAGCTGTTTTTT.

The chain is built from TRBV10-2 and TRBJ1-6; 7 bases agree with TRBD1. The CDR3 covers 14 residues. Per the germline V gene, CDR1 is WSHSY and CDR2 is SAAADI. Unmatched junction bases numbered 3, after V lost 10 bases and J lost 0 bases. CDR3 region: CATGDSSYNSPLHF. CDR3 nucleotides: TGCGCCACAGGGGACAGCTCCTATAATTCACCCCTCCACTTT.

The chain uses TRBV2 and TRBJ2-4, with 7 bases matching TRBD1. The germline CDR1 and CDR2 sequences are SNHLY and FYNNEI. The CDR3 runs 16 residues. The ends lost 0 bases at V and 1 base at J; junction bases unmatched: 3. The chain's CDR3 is CASSEAWGQAKNIQYF. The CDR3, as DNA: TGTGCCAGCAGTGAAGCTTGGGGACAGGCCAAAAACATTCAGTACTTC.

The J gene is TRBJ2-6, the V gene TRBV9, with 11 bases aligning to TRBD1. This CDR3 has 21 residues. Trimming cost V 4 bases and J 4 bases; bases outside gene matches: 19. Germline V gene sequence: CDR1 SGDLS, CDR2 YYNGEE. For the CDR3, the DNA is TGTGCCAGCAGCCTCGCCCCGGGACAGGGGGTTTCAACGTTGGGGGCCAACGTCCTGACTTTC. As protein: CASSLAPGQGVSTLGANVLTF. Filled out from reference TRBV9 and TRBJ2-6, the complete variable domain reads DSGVTQTPKHLITATGQRVTLRCSPRSGDLSVYWYQQSLDQGLQFLIQYYNGEERAKGNILERFSAQQFPDLHSELNLSSLELGDSALYFCASSLAPGQGVSTLGANVLTFGAGSRLTVL.

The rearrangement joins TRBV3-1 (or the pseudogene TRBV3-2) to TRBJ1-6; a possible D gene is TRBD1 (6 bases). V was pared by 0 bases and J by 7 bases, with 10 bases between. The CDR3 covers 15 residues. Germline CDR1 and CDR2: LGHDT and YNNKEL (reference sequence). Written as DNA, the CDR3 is TGTGCCAGCAGCCAAGAAGGGGGTCGCAATTCACCCCTCCACTTT. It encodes CASSQEGGRNSPLHF.

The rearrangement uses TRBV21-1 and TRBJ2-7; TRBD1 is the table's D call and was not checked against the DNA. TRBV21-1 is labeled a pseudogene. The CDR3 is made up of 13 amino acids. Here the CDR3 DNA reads TGTGCCAGCATTGGACAGCGATCCTACGAGCAGTACTTC. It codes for CASIGQRSYEQYF.

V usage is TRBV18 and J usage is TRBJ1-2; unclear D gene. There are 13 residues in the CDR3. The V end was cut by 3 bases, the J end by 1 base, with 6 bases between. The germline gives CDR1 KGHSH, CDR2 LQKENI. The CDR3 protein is CASSPDINYGYTF. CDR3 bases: TGTGCCAGCTCACCCGACATTAACTATGGCTACACCTTC.

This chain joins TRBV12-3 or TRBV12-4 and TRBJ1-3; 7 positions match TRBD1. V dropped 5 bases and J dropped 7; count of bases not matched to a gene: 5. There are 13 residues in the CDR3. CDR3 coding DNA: TGTGCCAGCAGTGAACAGGGGTGGAACACCATATATTTT. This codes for CASSEQGWNTIYF.

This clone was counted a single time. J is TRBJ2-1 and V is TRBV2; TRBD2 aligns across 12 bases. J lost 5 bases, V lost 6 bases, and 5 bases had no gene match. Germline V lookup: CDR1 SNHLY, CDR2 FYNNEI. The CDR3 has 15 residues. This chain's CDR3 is CASSLAGGLNNEQFF. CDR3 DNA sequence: TGTGCCAGCAGCCTAGCGGGGGGGCTCAACAATGAGCAGTTCTTC.

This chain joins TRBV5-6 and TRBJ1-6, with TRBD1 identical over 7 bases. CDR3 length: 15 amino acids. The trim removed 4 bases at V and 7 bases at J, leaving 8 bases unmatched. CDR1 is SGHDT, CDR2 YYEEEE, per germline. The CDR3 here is CASSGTVSMNSPLHF. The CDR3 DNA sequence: TGTGCCAGCAGCGGGACAGTGAGCATGAATTCACCCCTCCACTTT.

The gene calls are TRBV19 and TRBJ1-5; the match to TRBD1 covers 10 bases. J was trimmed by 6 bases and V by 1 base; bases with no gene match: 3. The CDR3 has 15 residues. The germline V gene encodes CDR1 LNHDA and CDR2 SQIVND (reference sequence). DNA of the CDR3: TGTGCCAGTAGTATAGGACAGGGGGCCGCTCAGCCCCAGCATTTT. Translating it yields CASSIGQGAAQPQHF. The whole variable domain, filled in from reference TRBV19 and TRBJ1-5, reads DGGITQSPKYLFRKEGQNVTLSCEQNLNHDAMYWYRQDPGQGLRLIYYSQIVNDFQKGDIAEGYSVSREKKESFPLTVTSAQKNPTAFYLCASSIGQGAAQPQHFGDGTRLSIL.

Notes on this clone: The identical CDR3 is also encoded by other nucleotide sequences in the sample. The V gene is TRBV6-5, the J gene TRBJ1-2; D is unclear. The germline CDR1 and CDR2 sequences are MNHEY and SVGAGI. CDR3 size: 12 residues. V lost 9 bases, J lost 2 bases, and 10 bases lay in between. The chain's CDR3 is CASSTGNYGYTF. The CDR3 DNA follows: TGTGCCAGTAGTACGGGGAACTATGGCTACACCTTC.

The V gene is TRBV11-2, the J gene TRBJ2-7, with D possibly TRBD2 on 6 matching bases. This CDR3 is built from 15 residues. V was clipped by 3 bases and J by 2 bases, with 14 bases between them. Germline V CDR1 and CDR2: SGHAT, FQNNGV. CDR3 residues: CASSLEWGVPYEQYF. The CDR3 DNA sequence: TGTGCCAGCAGCTTGGAGTGGGGGGTCCCCTACGAGCAGTACTTC.

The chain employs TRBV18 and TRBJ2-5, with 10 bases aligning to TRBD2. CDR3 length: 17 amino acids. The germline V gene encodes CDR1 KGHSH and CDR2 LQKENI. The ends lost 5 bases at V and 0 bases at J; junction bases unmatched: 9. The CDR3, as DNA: TGTGCCAGCTCATCATGGACTAGCGGCGAGTACCAAGAGACCCAGTACTTC. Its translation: CASSSWTSGEYQETQYF.

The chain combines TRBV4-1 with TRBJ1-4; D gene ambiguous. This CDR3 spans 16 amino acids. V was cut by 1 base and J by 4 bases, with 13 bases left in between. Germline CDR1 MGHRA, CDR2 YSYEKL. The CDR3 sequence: CASSQGALRINEKLFF. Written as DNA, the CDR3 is TGCGCCAGCAGCCAAGGAGCCCTACGTATTAATGAAAAACTGTTTTTT.

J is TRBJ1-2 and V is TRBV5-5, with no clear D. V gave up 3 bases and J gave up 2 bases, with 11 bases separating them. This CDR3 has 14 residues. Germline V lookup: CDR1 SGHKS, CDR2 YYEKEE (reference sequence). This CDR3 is CASSSTRLNYGYTF. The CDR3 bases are TGTGCCAGCAGCTCGACACGGTTAAACTATGGCTACACCTTC.

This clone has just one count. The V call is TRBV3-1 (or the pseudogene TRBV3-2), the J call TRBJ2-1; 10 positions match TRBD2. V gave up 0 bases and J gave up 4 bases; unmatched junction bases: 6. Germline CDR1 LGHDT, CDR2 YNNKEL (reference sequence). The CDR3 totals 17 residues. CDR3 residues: CASSQDFGLAVYNEQFF. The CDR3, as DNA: TGTGCCAGCAGCCAAGATTTTGGACTAGCGGTTTACAATGAGCAGTTCTTC.